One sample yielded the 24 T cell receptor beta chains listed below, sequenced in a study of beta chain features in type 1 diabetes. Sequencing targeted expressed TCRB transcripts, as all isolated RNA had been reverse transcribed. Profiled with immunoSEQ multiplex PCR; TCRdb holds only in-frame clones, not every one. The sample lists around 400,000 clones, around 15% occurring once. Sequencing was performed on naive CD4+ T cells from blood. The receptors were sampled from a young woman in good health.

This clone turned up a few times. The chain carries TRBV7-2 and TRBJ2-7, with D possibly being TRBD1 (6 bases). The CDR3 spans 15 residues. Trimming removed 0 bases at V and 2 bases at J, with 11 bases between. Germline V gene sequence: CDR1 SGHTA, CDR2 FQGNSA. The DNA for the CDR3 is TGTGCCAGCAGCTTAGCGGCAGGGGCTACCTACGAGCAGTACTTC. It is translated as CASSLAAGATYEQYF.

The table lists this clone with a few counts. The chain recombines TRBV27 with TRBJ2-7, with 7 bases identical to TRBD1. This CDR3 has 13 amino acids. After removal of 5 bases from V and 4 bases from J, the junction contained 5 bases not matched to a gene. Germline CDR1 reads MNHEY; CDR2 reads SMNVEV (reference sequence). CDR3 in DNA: TGTGCCAGCAGTCCGGGACAGCCTTACGAGCAGTACTTC. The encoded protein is CASSPGQPYEQYF.

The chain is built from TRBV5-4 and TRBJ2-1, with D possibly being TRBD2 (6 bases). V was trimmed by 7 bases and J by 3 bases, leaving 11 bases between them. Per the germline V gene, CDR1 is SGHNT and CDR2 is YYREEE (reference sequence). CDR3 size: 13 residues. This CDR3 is CASSGDLYNEQFF. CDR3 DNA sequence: TGTGCCAGCTCGGGAGACCTCTACAATGAGCAGTTCTTC.

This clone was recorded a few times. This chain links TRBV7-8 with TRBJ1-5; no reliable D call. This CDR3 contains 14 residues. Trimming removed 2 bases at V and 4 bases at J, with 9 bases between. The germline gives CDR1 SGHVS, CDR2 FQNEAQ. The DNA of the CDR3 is TGTGCCAGCAGCTTAACCAGAATTAATCAGCCCCAGCATTTT. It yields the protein CASSLTRINQPQHF.

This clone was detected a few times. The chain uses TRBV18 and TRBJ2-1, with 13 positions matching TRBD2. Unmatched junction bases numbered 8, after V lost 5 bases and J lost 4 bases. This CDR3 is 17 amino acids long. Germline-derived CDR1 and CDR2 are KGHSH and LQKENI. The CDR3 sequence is CASSNPGLAGVYNEQFF. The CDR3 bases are TGTGCCAGCTCAAATCCCGGACTAGCGGGAGTATACAATGAGCAGTTCTTC.

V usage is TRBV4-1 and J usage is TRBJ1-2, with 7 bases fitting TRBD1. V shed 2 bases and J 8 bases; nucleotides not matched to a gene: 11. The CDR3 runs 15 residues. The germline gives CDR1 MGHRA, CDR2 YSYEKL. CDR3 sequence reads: CASSQPRDRVGGYTF. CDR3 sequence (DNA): TGCGCCAGCAGCCAACCACGCGACAGGGTGGGAGGCTACACCTTC.

The chain's CDR3 is CASSRQGISYNEQFF. For the CDR3, the DNA is TGTGCCAGCAGCCGACAGGGCATTTCCTACAATGAGCAGTTCTTC. This chain connects TRBV7-9 to TRBJ2-1; 7 nucleotides agree with TRBD1. The J segment lost 1 base and the V segment lost 5 bases, leaving 5 bases of the junction unmatched. The CDR3 is 15 amino acids. Germline V gives CDR1 SEHNR, CDR2 FQNEAQ (reference sequence). Using reference TRBV7-9 and TRBJ2-1 for the parts outside the CDR3, the full variable domain is DTGVSQNPRHKITKRGQNVTFRCDPISEHNRLYWYRQTLGQGPEFLTYFQNEAQLEKSRLLSDRFSAERPKGSFSTLEIQRTEQGDSAMYLCASSRQGISYNEQFFGPGTRLTVL.

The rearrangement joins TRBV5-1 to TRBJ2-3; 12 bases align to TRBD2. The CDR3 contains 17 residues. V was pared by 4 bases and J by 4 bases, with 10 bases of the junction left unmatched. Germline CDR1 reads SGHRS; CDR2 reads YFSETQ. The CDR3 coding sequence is TGCGCCAGCAGCCTCGGGAGGCTAGCGGGAGGGGCAGATACGCAGTATTTT. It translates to CASSLGRLAGGADTQYF.

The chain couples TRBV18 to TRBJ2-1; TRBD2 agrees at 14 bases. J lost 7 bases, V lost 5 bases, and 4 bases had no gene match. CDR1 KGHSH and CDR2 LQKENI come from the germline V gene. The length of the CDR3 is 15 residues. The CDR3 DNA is TGTGCCAGCTCATCGACTAGCGGGAGGGGGAATGAGCAGTTCTTC. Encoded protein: CASSSTSGRGNEQFF.

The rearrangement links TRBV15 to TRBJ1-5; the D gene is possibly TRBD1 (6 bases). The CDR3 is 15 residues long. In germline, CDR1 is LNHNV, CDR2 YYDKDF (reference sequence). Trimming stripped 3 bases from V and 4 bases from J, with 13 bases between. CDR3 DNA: TGTGCCACCAGCAGCCTACTAACAGGGAATCAGCCCCAGCATTTT. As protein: CATSSLLTGNQPQHF.

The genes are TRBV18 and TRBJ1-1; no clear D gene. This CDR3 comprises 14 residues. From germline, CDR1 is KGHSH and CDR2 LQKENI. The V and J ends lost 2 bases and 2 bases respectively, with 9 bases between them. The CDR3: CASSPTTVNTEAFF. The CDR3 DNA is TGTGCCAGCTCACCAACTACTGTTAACACTGAAGCTTTCTTT.

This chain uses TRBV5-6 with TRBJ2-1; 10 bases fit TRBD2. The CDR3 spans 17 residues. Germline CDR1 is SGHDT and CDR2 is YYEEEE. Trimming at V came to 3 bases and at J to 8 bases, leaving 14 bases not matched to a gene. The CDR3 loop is CASSYLLLAGGSHEQFF. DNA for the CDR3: TGTGCCAGCAGCTACCTACTTTTAGCGGGAGGTTCCCATGAGCAGTTCTTC.

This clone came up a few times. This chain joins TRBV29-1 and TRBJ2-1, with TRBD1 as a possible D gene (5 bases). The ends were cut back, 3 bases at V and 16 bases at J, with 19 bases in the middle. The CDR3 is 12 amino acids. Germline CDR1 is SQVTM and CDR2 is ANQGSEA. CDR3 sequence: CSVERPDIIEFF. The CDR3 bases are TGCAGCGTTGAGCGACCGGACATCATCGAATTCTTC.

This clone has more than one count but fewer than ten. The CDR3 here is CASSRSSGTGGETQYF. The CDR3 DNA follows: TGCGCCAGCAGCCGATCTAGCGGGACCGGTGGAGAGACCCAGTACTTC. The V and J genes are TRBV5-1 and TRBJ2-5, with TRBD2 identical over 9 bases. Looked up from germline, CDR1 is SGHRS and CDR2 is YFSETQ. Trimming removed 4 bases from V and 4 bases from J; junction bases left unmatched: 11. There are 16 residues in the CDR3.

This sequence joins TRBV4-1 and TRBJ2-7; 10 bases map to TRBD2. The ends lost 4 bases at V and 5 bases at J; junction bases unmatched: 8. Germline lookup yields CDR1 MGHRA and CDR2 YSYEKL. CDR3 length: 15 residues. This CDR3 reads CASSPYSGRSDEQYF. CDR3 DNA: TGCGCCAGCAGCCCCTATAGCGGGAGGTCCGACGAGCAGTACTTC.

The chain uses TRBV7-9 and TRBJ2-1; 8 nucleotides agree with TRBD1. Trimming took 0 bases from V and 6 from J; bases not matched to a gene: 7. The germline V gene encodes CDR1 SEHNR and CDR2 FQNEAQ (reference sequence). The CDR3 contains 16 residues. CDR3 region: CASSLAPGGLTNEQFF. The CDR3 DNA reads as TGTGCCAGCAGCTTAGCGCCAGGGGGCTTAACCAATGAGCAGTTCTTC. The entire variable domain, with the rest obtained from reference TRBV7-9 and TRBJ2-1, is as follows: DTGVSQNPRHKITKRGQNVTFRCDPISEHNRLYWYRQTLGQGPEFLTYFQNEAQLEKSRLLSDRFSAERPKGSFSTLEIQRTEQGDSAMYLCASSLAPGGLTNEQFFGPGTRLTVL.

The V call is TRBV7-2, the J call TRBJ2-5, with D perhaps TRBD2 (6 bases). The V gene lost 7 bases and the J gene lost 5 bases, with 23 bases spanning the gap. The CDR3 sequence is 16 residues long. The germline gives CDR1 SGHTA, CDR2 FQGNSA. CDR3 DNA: TGTGCCAGCAACCTCCTCGGGGGAGGTTCGGGGGAGACCCAGTACTTC. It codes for CASNLLGGGSGETQYF.

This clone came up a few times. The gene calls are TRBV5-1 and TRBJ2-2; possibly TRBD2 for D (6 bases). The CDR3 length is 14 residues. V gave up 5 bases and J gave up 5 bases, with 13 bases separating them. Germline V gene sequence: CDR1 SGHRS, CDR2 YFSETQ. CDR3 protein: CASRTGTQTGELFF. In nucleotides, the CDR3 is TGCGCCAGCAGGACCGGGACTCAGACCGGGGAGCTGTTTTTT. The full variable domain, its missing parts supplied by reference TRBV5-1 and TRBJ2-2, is KAGVTQTPRYLIKTRGQQVTLSCSPISGHRSVSWYQQTPGQGLQFLFEYFSETQRNKGNFPGRFSGRQFSNSRSEMNVSTLELGDSALYLCASRTGTQTGELFFGEGSRLTVL.

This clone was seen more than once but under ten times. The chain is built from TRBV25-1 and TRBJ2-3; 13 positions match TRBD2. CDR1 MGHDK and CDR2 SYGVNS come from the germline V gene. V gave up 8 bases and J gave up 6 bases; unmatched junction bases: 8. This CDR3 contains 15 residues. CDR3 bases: TGTGCCAGCTCTGGACTAGCGGGAGAATGGGATACGCAGTATTTT. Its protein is CASSGLAGEWDTQYF. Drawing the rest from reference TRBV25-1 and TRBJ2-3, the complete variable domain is EADIYQTPRYLVIGTGKKITLECSQTMGHDKMYWYQQDPGMELHLIHYSYGVNSTEKGDLSSESTVSRIRTEHFPLTLESARPSHTSQYLCASSGLAGEWDTQYFGPGTRLTVL.

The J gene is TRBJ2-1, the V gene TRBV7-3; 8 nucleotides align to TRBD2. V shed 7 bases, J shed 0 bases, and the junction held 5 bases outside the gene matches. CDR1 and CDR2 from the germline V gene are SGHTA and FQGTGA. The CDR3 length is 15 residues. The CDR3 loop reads CASNHSGSSYNEQFF. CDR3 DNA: TGTGCCAGCAATCACAGCGGGAGCTCCTACAATGAGCAGTTCTTC.

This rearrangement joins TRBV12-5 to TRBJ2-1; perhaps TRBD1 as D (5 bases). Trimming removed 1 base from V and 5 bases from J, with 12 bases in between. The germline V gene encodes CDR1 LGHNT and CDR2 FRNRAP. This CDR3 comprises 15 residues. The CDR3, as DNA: TGTGCTAGTGGTTTGGGGACACTCACTAACAATGAGCAGTTCTTC. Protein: CASGLGTLTNNEQFF.

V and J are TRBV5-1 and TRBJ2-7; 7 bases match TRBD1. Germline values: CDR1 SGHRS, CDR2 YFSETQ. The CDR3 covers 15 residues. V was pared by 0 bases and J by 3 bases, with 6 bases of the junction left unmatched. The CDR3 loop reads CASSLDGQGVYEQYF. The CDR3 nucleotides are TGCGCCAGCAGCTTGGACGGCCAGGGGGTCTACGAGCAGTACTTC.

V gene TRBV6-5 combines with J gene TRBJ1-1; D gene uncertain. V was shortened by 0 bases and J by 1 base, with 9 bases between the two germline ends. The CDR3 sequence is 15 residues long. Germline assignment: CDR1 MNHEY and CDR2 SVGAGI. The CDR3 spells CASSYSFRGNTEAFF. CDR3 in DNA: TGTGCCAGCAGTTACTCCTTCCGGGGGAACACTGAAGCTTTCTTT.

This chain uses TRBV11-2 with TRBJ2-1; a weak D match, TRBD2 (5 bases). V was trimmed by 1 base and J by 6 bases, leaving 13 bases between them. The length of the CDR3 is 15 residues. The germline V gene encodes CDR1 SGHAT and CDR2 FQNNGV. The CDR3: CASSLVLDATNEQFF. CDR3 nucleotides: TGTGCCAGCAGCTTAGTACTAGATGCCACCAATGAGCAGTTCTTC.